The subject of this entry is one T cell receptor (beta chain). Its antigen has not been determined. Base qualities are missing; no much larger clone stands one base away. This specimen comes from a study of OX40 agonist ivuxolimab in advanced cancers. A note on the overall study: Ivuxolimab was an agonistic, fully human IgG2 monoclonal antibody directed against OX40 (CD134), a costimulatory receptor. Intravenous ivuxolimab was administered to patients every 2 weeks at six dose levels: 0.01, 0.1, 0.3, 1.5, 3 and 10 mg/kg. Among the 52 dose-escalation patients, about 19 had hepatocellular carcinoma, approximately 15 melanoma, 9 renal cell carcinoma and 9 head and neck cancer. In the dose-escalation cohort, 75% to 90% of patients were male, and the mean age was roughly 56 years with a range of roughly 23 to 79. Patients were allowed to have had prior anti-PD-1, anti-PD-L1 or anti-CTLA-4 therapy, and around 41% of the dose-escalation patients had previously received checkpoint inhibitors. Partial responses occurred in three dose-escalation patients: two with cutaneous melanoma and one with hepatocellular carcinoma. Peripheral TCRbeta sequencing was intended to test whether TCR sequence diversity was altered and clonal T-cell expansion was caused by ivuxolimab. The paper covers the monotherapy dose-escalation part of the phase I ivuxolimab trial, which included N ≈ 52 patients.

V lost 6 bases and J lost 1 base; the stretch between them is 12 bases long. The CDR3 spans 14 residues, from the cysteine through the phenylalanine. Only the CDR3 part of the read is kept: 42 bases, read in frame from the first base. The germline V gene gives CDR1 as SNHLY and CDR2 as FYNNEI. To sequence the TCRbeta CDR3 region, genomic DNA was isolated from the sorted cells. The immunoSEQ Assay was used to sequence the TCRbeta CDR3 regions. Entries here come from immuneACCESS through TCRdb and include only in-frame sequences with V and J called. Some clones fail to appear in such tables; in the studies checked, an unresolved V gene covers under half of the shortfall, and the cause of the remainder is unknown. Across this sample there are roughly 76,000 clones, with 70% to 90% seen only once. The top ten hold around 5.1% of the sample. Patients with a history of autoimmune disease or receiving systemic immunosuppression were excluded from the trial. In every dose cohort, peripheral blood was drawn for TCR sequencing at baseline, cycle 4 day 1, and cycle 7 day 1. The samples were taken from a phase I, first-in-human, multicenter, open-label dose-escalation trial of ivuxolimab. Adults with locally advanced or metastatic melanoma, renal cell carcinoma, hepatocellular carcinoma or head and neck squamous cell carcinoma were enrolled in the trial. CD4+ and CD8+ T cells were sorted separately from peripheral blood before TCR sequencing.

Here is what the overall study found, with its caveats: Low levels of normalized T-cell clonal expansion were also seen in some patients who did not respond. After ivuxolimab, CD8+ T cells had more expanded clones than CD4+ T cells on average. At doses from 0.1 to 3.0 mg/kg, clonal expansion was seen in both CD4+ and CD8+ blood T cells between baseline and week 6. The antigen specificity of the peripheral T cells that underwent clonal expansion was not determined. In the 0.1-3.0 mg/kg groups, partial responders had among the lowest normalized peripheral clonal expansion, particularly in CD8+ T cells.

The sequence joins TRBV2 to TRBJ1-1, with the D gene not clear enough to name. Specimen: CD4+ or CD8+ T cells sorted from blood, collected in a trial of the OX40 agonist ivuxolimab. The clonotype originates from an adult with an advanced solid tumor such as melanoma, head and neck, liver or kidney cancer. The bases read TGTGCCAGCAGCCGGGAGGCGGGGAACACTGAAGCTTTCTTT. Translated, this gives CASSREAGNTEAFF.